The 28 T cell receptor beta chains given below trace back to one sample, sequenced in a study of OX40 agonist ivuxolimab in advanced cancers. Measured with immunoSEQ multiplex PCR; TCRdb has only the in-frame clones, and not every one. Here the sample spans fewer than 65,000 clones, around 79% being singletons. The sample in question was CD4+ or CD8+ T cells sorted from blood, obtained in a trial of the OX40 agonist ivuxolimab. The origin of the receptors is an adult with an advanced solid tumor such as melanoma, head and neck, liver or kidney cancer.

This clone was observed a handful of times. This chain connects TRBV27 to TRBJ2-1; the D is unclear. Germline-derived CDR1 and CDR2 are MNHEY and SMNVEV (reference sequence). The CDR3 is 15 amino acids. The V end lost 6 bases, the J end lost 3 bases, and 15 bases lay between the germline ends. The CDR3 DNA follows: TGTGCCAGCAGCAAGATCGCCGGTCACTACAATGAGCAGTTCTTC. Residues: CASSKIAGHYNEQFF.

The rearrangement links TRBV10-3 to TRBJ2-5; 9 bases line up with TRBD1. The J call may not be correct, given that the DNA end is closer to TRBJ2-7. Germline loops: CDR1 ENHRY, CDR2 SYGVKD. This CDR3 region has 15 residues. The DNA for the CDR3 is TGTGCCATCAGTGATCCGGGACAGGGTGCCCACGAGCAGTACTTC. Translation gives CAISDPGQGAHEQYF.

The genes are TRBV6-1 and TRBJ1-6, with D unresolved. The length of the CDR3 is 11 residues. Between the trimmed V and J ends, which lost 11 bases and 6 bases, there was a span of 8 bases. CDR1 MNHNS and CDR2 SASEGT come from the germline V gene. Here the CDR3 reads CAPGTNSPLHF. CDR3 bases: TGTGCCCCGGGCACTAATTCACCCCTCCACTTT.

The chain recombines TRBV14 with TRBJ2-1; TRBD1 might be the D (6 bases). V lost 0 bases to trimming and J lost 7 bases, with 37 bases between them. The germline gives CDR1 SGHDN, CDR2 FVKESK. The CDR3 consists of 23 residues. The DNA of the CDR3 is TGTGCCAGCAGCCAAGATAAAGTAGGCAAGAGACAGACGATACCAGGGGTAGGTAATGAGCAGTTCTTC. It translates to CASSQDKVGKRQTIPGVGNEQFF.

The CDR3, as DNA: TGTGCCAGCAGCACGGGACCGGACGACGAGCAGTACTTC. This encodes CASSTGPDDEQYF. This chain uses TRBV7-2 with TRBJ2-7, with D perhaps matching TRBD1 or TRBD2 (5 bases each). The CDR3 is 13 residues long. In germline, CDR1 is SGHTA, CDR2 FQGNSA. The V and J ends lost 5 bases and 5 bases respectively, with 13 bases between them. Full variable domain (outside the CDR3, taken from reference TRBV7-2 and TRBJ2-7): GAGVSQSPSNKVTEKGKDVELRCDPISGHTALYWYRQSLGQGLEFLIYFQGNSAPDKSGLPSDRFSAERTGGSVSTLTIQRTQQEDSAVYLCASSTGPDDEQYFGPGTRLTVT.

V and J are TRBV20-1 and TRBJ2-1; tentative D call: TRBD2 (6 bases). The CDR3 has 11 residues. Germline values: CDR1 DFQATT, CDR2 SNEGSKA (reference sequence). The germline V and J ends were trimmed by 3 bases and 10 bases, with 10 bases remaining between them. CDR3 nucleotide sequence: TGCAGTGCTAGGGACTACCGGGAGCAGTTCTTC. Protein: CSARDYREQFF.

Only one count was recorded for this clone. The chain recombines TRBV27 with TRBJ2-1, with D maybe TRBD2 (6 bases). Per germline, CDR1 MNHEY and CDR2 SMNVEV (reference sequence). The V end was cut by 2 bases, the J end by 6 bases, with 14 bases between. The CDR3 contains 15 residues. The CDR3 is CASSLGGGSFNEQFF. In nucleotides, the CDR3 is TGTGCCAGCAGTTTAGGTGGGGGGAGTTTCAATGAGCAGTTCTTC.

This rearrangement joins TRBV4-2 to TRBJ2-1, with 8 bases matching TRBD1. The V gene's germline CDR1 is LGHNA and CDR2 YNFKEQ. The CDR3 runs to 16 residues. Unmatched junction bases numbered 9, after V lost 5 bases and J lost 3 bases. CDR3 in amino acids: CASSLGGTGRYNEQFF. The CDR3 DNA follows: TGTGCCAGCAGCTTGGGCGGGACAGGACGCTACAATGAGCAGTTCTTC.

This rearrangement joins TRBV15 to TRBJ2-7; TRBD1 matches 7 bases. Germline CDR1 reads LNHNV; CDR2 reads YYDKDF (reference sequence). Trimming took 3 bases from V and 3 from J; bases not matched to a gene: 8. This CDR3 region has 15 residues. The CDR3 sequence: CATSRKGAQVYEQYF. CDR3 coding DNA: TGTGCCACCAGCAGGAAGGGGGCGCAGGTCTACGAGCAGTACTTC.

This chain links TRBV27 with TRBJ1-6, with D unclear. Per germline, CDR1 MNHEY and CDR2 SMNVEV (reference sequence). Trimming removed 0 bases from V and 9 bases from J, with 9 bases in between. The CDR3 extends over 14 amino acids. CDR3 loop: CASSLSRIGSPLHF. Here the CDR3 DNA reads TGTGCCAGCAGTTTATCTCGGATAGGTTCACCCCTCCACTTT.

This clone showed up just once. V usage is TRBV2 and J usage is TRBJ2-3; tentative D call: TRBD2 (6 bases). The CDR3 extends over 15 amino acids. Per germline, CDR1 SNHLY and CDR2 FYNNEI. V was shortened by 5 bases and J by 0 bases, with 12 bases between the two germline ends. CDR3 sequence: CASSIGGVSTDTQYF. As DNA, the CDR3 is TGTGCCAGCAGTATAGGCGGGGTTAGCACAGATACGCAGTATTTT. Based on the CDR3 plus reference TRBV2 and TRBJ2-3, the full variable domain is EPEVTQTPSHQVTQMGQEVILRCVPISNHLYFYWYRQILGQKVEFLVSFYNNEISEKSEIFDDQFSVERPDGSNFTLKIRSTKLEDSAMYFCASSIGGVSTDTQYFGPGTRLTVL.

This clone was seen once. The chain joins TRBV2 to TRBJ2-7; D remains unclear. Germline CDR1 SNHLY, CDR2 FYNNEI. V lost 3 bases and J 2 bases, leaving 5 bases between the germline ends. CDR3 length: 12 amino acids. The CDR3 loop reads CASSEEAYEQYF. The CDR3 nucleotides are TGTGCCAGCAGTGAGGAAGCCTACGAGCAGTACTTC.

The chain employs TRBV5-1 and TRBJ2-7; 9 bases align to TRBD1. This CDR3 is 15 amino acids long. CDR1 is SGHRS, CDR2 YFSETQ, per germline. Trimming cost V 2 bases and J 7 bases; bases outside gene matches: 10. The chain's CDR3 is CASSLGTGYIEEQYF. CDR3 nucleotide sequence: TGCGCCAGCAGCTTAGGGACAGGGTACATAGAAGAGCAGTACTTC.

V usage is TRBV27 and J usage is TRBJ1-2, with a tentative D call TRBD1 (6 bases). V lost 3 bases to trimming and J lost 4 bases, with 9 bases between them. The CDR3 contains 13 residues. CDR1 and CDR2 (germline): MNHEY, SMNVEV (reference sequence). In DNA form, the CDR3 reads TGTGCCAGCAGTTTTTCAGGGGCCTATGGCTACACCTTC. Translating it yields CASSFSGAYGYTF.

J is TRBJ2-3 and V is TRBV2; possibly TRBD1 or TRBD2 for D (5 bases each). The CDR3 has 16 amino acids. Trimming left V 5 bases short and J 5 bases short, with 20 bases between. Germline lookup yields CDR1 SNHLY and CDR2 FYNNEI. The CDR3 protein is CASSPPGRVAGDTQYF. CDR3 bases: TGTGCCAGCAGTCCACCGGGGCGGGTAGCCGGAGATACGCAGTATTTT.

The CDR3 is CAISDGDFYGYTF. In DNA form, the CDR3 reads TGTGCCATCAGTGATGGGGACTTCTATGGCTACACCTTC. The chain employs TRBV10-3 and TRBJ1-2; D might be TRBD1 (5 bases). The V gene lost 3 bases and the J gene lost 4 bases, with 9 bases spanning the gap. Germline assignment: CDR1 ENHRY and CDR2 SYGVKD. CDR3 size: 13 residues.

This sequence joins TRBV7-9 and TRBJ1-2; no definite D call. The CDR3 loop spans 16 amino acids. Germline V gene data show CDR1 as SEHNR and CDR2 as FQNEAQ (reference sequence). The ends were cut back, 1 base at V and 2 bases at J, with 14 bases in the middle. CDR3 sequence reads: CASSLEGQRSNYGYTF. The CDR3 nucleotides are TGTGCCAGCAGCTTAGAAGGGCAGCGCTCCAACTATGGCTACACCTTC.

The V call is TRBV15, the J call TRBJ2-3, with a weak D call TRBD1 (6 bases). V shed 0 bases and J shed 3 bases, with 13 bases lying between them. Germline V lookup: CDR1 LNHNV, CDR2 YYDKDF (reference sequence). This CDR3 comprises 16 residues. This chain's CDR3 is CATSRDWARGTDTQYF. The CDR3 DNA reads TGTGCCACCAGCAGAGATTGGGCCAGGGGAACAGATACGCAGTATTTT.

The chain employs TRBV13 and TRBJ2-3, with 10 bases fitting TRBD1. The germline gives CDR1 PRHDT, CDR2 FYEKMQ (reference sequence). CDR3 length: 17 residues. The junction had 10 bases not matched to a gene; V was cut back by 5 bases and J by 2 bases. Here the CDR3 reads CASSAAGTGDITDTQYF. The CDR3 DNA follows: TGTGCCAGCAGCGCAGCCGGGACAGGGGACATCACAGATACGCAGTATTTT.

The chain carries TRBV11-2 and TRBJ2-7; 9 bases match TRBD1. The CDR3 extends over 16 amino acids. Trimming took 5 bases from V and 4 from J; bases not matched to a gene: 12. Germline loops: CDR1 SGHAT, CDR2 FQNNGV. The CDR3 protein is CASSPMRGTGTYEQYF. The CDR3 region has the DNA TGTGCCAGCAGCCCTATGAGGGGGACAGGGACTTACGAGCAGTACTTC.

The chain carries TRBV4-3 and TRBJ2-7; D uncertain. V shed 5 bases and J shed 2 bases, with 4 bases lying between them. The CDR3 loop spans 11 amino acids. CDR1 and CDR2 from the germline V gene are LGHNA and YSLEER. The CDR3 reads CASSSPYEQYF. The CDR3 region has the DNA TGCGCCAGCAGCAGCCCCTACGAGCAGTACTTC.

In this sample, this clone turned up many times. The chain recombines TRBV4-3 with TRBJ2-2, with D unresolved. The CDR3 covers 17 residues. Germline V gene sequence: CDR1 LGHNA, CDR2 YSLEER. Trimming took 0 bases from V and 2 from J, leaving 13 bases between them. The CDR3 loop reads CASSQDDNRLNTGELFF. The CDR3 region has the DNA TGCGCCAGCAGCCAAGATGATAACCGACTTAACACCGGGGAGCTGTTTTTT.

The CDR3 loop reads CASMTGGKNTEAFF. The CDR3 region has the DNA TGTGCCAGTATGACGGGCGGAAAGAACACTGAAGCTTTCTTT. The rearrangement uses TRBV19 and TRBJ1-1; no clear D gene. V gave up 7 bases and J gave up 1 base, with 13 bases separating them. Germline CDR1 reads LNHDA; CDR2 reads SQIVND (reference sequence). CDR3 length: 14 residues.

This chain uses TRBV7-9 with TRBJ2-3, with TRBD2 matching over 8 bases. From germline, CDR1 is SEHNR and CDR2 FQNEAQ (reference sequence). The CDR3 contains 15 residues. Unmatched junction bases numbered 7, after V lost 5 bases and J lost 3 bases. The chain's CDR3 is CASSPSGSSTDTQYF. The CDR3 DNA is TGTGCCAGCAGCCCGAGCGGGAGTAGTACAGATACGCAGTATTTT.

The chain uses TRBV19 and TRBJ2-7; the D gene is possibly TRBD2 (6 bases). Germline V lookup: CDR1 LNHDA, CDR2 SQIVND (reference sequence). V shed 1 base and J shed 6 bases, with 10 bases lying between them. This CDR3 has 13 amino acids. CDR3 protein: CASSIVVSGEQYF. The DNA for the CDR3 is TGTGCCAGTAGTATAGTTGTTAGCGGCGAGCAGTACTTC.

The chain combines TRBV2 with TRBJ1-1; 7 nucleotides match TRBD1. The CDR3 is 14 residues long. With V trimmed by 6 bases and J by 4 bases, 8 bases remained unmatched. Looked up from germline, CDR1 is SNHLY and CDR2 is FYNNEI. The CDR3: CASSMTGQVTEAFF. The CDR3 bases are TGTGCCAGCAGCATGACAGGGCAGGTCACTGAAGCTTTCTTT.

The genes are TRBV19 and TRBJ1-1, with 7 bases fitting TRBD1. The CDR3 has 14 residues. Germline V gene lookup returns CDR1 LNHDA and CDR2 SQIVND (reference sequence). After removal of 2 bases from V and 7 bases from J, the junction contained 7 bases not matched to a gene. In DNA, the CDR3 is TGTGCCAGTAGTATACGACGGACAGGCTTTGAAGCTTTCTTT. It translates to CASSIRRTGFEAFF.

The chain combines TRBV6-6 with TRBJ2-5, with 9 bases lining up with TRBD1. There are 14 residues in the CDR3. Germline V gene sequence: CDR1 MNHNY, CDR2 SVGAGI (reference sequence). J lost 5 bases, V lost 2 bases, and 3 bases had no gene match. CDR3 region: CASSYLGQGETQYF. The CDR3 DNA reads TGTGCCAGCAGTTACCTTGGACAGGGGGAGACCCAGTACTTC.